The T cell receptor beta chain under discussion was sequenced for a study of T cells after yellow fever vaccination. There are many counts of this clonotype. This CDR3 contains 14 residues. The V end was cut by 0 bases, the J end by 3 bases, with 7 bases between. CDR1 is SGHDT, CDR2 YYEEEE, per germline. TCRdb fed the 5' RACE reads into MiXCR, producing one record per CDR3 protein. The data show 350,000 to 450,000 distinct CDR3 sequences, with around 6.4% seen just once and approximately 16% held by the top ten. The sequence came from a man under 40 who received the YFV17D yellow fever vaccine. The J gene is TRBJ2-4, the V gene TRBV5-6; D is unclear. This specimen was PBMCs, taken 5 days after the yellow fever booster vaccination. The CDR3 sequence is CASSLVGIKNIQYF. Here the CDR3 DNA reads TGTGCCAGCAGCTTGGTTGGTATCAAAAACATTCAGTACTTC.